This T cell receptor beta chain was captured by sequencing in a study of OX40 agonist ivuxolimab in advanced cancers. Looking at the study overall: Partial responses were observed in three patients, of whom one had hepatocellular carcinoma and two had cutaneous melanoma. General study findings and limits: The average count of expanded clones was higher among CD8+ T cells than among CD4+.

This clone has only one observation. Its antigen is undetermined. At one end, the junction sequence differs from germline, possibly due to a read error. The CDR3 consists of 16 residues. The V gene's germline CDR1 is SNHLY and CDR2 FYNNEI. Libraries were prepared by immunoSEQ multiplex PCR; TCRdb keeps only in-frame clonotypes and omits some of them. The sample yields over 70,000 clones, approximately 90% seen once. Specimen: CD4+ or CD8+ T cells sorted from blood, collected in a trial of the OX40 agonist ivuxolimab. The TCR comes from an adult with an advanced solid tumor such as melanoma, head and neck, liver or kidney cancer. This chain connects TRBV2 to TRBJ1-4, with TRBD1 matching 7 bases. The chain's CDR3 is CASREGGSPTNEKLFF. The CDR3 nucleotides read TGTGCCAGCAGAGAAGGGGGCTCCCCAACTAATGAAAAACTGTTTTTT. Variable domain in full (rest from reference TRBV2 and TRBJ1-4): EPEVTQTPSHQVTQMGQEVILRCVPISNHLYFYWYRQILGQKVEFLVSFYNNEISEKSEIFDDQFSVERPDGSNFTLKIRSTKLEDSAMYFCASREGGSPTNEKLFFGSGTQLSVL.